The subject of this entry is one T cell receptor beta chain. Its antigen is unidentified. The germline V gene has CDR1 SGDLS and CDR2 YYNGEE. The CDR3 runs to 13 residues. Losses at the gene ends were 5 bases for V and 1 base for J; bases not matched to a gene: 0. These data belong to a study of T cells in Graves' hyperthyroidism and ophthalmopathy. Study in general: Peripheral blood sampling occurred at initial diagnosis, before any treatment.

What was amplified from RNA transcripts were TCR beta CDR3 regions. HTBI primers were employed in a first-round RT-PCR of the TCR CDR3. TCRdb re-called the multiplex PCR reads with MiXCR, one entry per CDR3 protein. Found here are 400,000 or so distinct CDR3 sequences, roughly 15% of them singletons; the top ten hold roughly a fifth. Study-wide results and limits: Progression to ophthalmopathy was predicted a median of about 6.6 months early.

Uncontrolled infection, other autoimmune disease, pregnancy or lactation excluded patients. The chain couples TRBV9 to TRBJ2-1; 7 positions agree with TRBD1. The TCR was taken from a woman in her thirties with Graves' ophthalmopathy. Sequenced material: blood. The CDR3 DNA reads TGTGCCAGCAGGGGACAGTCCTACAATGAGCAGTTCTTC. Its translation is CASRGQSYNEQFF.